These 29 T cell receptor beta chains share one sample of origin, sequenced in a study of CD4 T cells in relation to SARS-CoV-2 and coronaviruses. The antigens for these receptors are not known. Assay: immunoSEQ multiplex PCR; the TCRdb copy retains only in-frame clones and omits some. The sample has 38,000 or so clones, roughly 80% seen once. The sequenced sample consisted of memory CD4+ T cells from PBMCs, cultured in vitro. These receptors were taken from an adult with COVID-19.

The chain carries TRBV7-9 and TRBJ2-3; D remains ambiguous. V shed 1 base and J shed 6 bases, with 5 bases lying between them. CDR3 size: 12 residues. Germline V lookup: CDR1 SEHNR, CDR2 FQNEAQ (reference sequence). The CDR3 nucleotides read TGTGCCAGCAGCTTAGATTCGGATACGCAGTATTTT. This encodes CASSLDSDTQYF.

The V and J genes are TRBV15 and TRBJ1-2; D remains ambiguous. Germline CDR1 LNHNV, CDR2 YYDKDF (reference sequence). The germline V and J ends were trimmed by 1 base and 4 bases, with 7 bases remaining between them. This CDR3 region has 13 residues. The CDR3 protein is CATSRGGSYGYTF. The CDR3 coding sequence is TGTGCCACCAGCAGAGGTGGGAGCTATGGCTACACCTTC.

The J gene is TRBJ1-2, the V gene TRBV29-1; 9 bases fit TRBD1. Per the germline V gene, CDR1 is SQVTM and CDR2 is ANQGSEA. Trimming cost V 1 base and J 7 bases; bases outside gene matches: 7. CDR3 length equals 14 residues. This chain's CDR3 is CSVEARDRDGGYTF. In DNA, the CDR3 is TGCAGCGTTGAAGCCCGGGACAGGGACGGTGGCTACACCTTC.

This clone has just one count. The V and J genes are TRBV30 and TRBJ2-5, with TRBD1 as a possible D gene (5 bases). There are 12 residues in the CDR3. Germline V CDR1 and CDR2: GTSNPN, SVGIG (reference sequence). The chain's CDR3 is CDTRAYQETQYF. DNA of the CDR3: TGTGACACCAGGGCCTACCAAGAGACCCAGTACTTC.

V and J are TRBV6-5 and TRBJ1-4; 7 positions match TRBD1. CDR1 is MNHEY and CDR2 is SVGAGI in the germline V gene. V lost 11 bases, J lost 7 bases, and 13 bases stayed unmatched. The CDR3 is made up of 14 amino acids. CDR3 coding DNA: TGTGCCGGACGACCAGGGGGGGACGGTGAAAAACTGTTTTTT. Translated, it gives CAGRPGGDGEKLFF.

This chain links TRBV28 with TRBJ2-5, with 8 bases that match TRBD1. Trimming cost V 5 bases and J 4 bases; bases outside gene matches: 27. The CDR3 is made up of 21 amino acids. Germline V gene data show CDR1 as MDHEN and CDR2 as SYDVKM. CDR3 amino acids: CASSTHPLIRYLRGLGETQYF. CDR3 DNA sequence: TGTGCCAGCAGTACCCACCCGCTTATACGATATCTCAGGGGGCTAGGAGAGACCCAGTACTTC.

The J gene is TRBJ2-6, the V gene TRBV6-2 or TRBV6-3, with a possible D match to TRBD1 (5 bases). The V end lost 5 bases, the J end lost 2 bases, and 10 bases lay between the germline ends. The CDR3 sequence is 15 residues long. Germline V lookup: CDR1 MNHEY, CDR2 SVGEGT. CDR3: CASSPTDPGANVLTF. The CDR3 region has the DNA TGTGCCAGCAGTCCGACAGATCCTGGGGCCAACGTCCTGACTTTC.

The V gene is TRBV2, the J gene TRBJ2-1; D is undetermined. CDR1 SNHLY and CDR2 FYNNEI come from the germline V gene. V lost 6 bases and J 4 bases, leaving 16 bases between the germline ends. This CDR3 has 15 amino acids. The CDR3 spells CASSPVAGVYNEQFF. CDR3 in DNA: TGTGCCAGCAGCCCTGTCGCAGGCGTATACAATGAGCAGTTCTTC.

V and J are TRBV2 and TRBJ1-4; TRBD1 agrees at 11 bases. The germline V gene encodes CDR1 SNHLY and CDR2 FYNNEI. V was clipped by 6 bases and J by 10 bases; unmatched bases: 10. The CDR3 length is 15 residues. The CDR3 sequence: CASRRGQGAQGKLFF. As DNA, the CDR3 is TGTGCCAGCAGACGCGGACAGGGGGCACAGGGAAAACTGTTTTTT.

This chain connects TRBV2 to TRBJ2-1; no firm D call. The V end was cut by 3 bases, the J end by 4 bases, with 4 bases between. CDR1 is SNHLY, CDR2 FYNNEI, per germline. There are 12 residues in the CDR3. The CDR3 bases are TGTGCCAGCAGTGACCTATACAATGAGCAGTTCTTC. This encodes CASSDLYNEQFF.

The chain employs TRBV3-1 (or the pseudogene TRBV3-2) and TRBJ1-1, with 7 bases lining up with TRBD1. Germline V gene lookup returns CDR1 LGHDT and CDR2 YNNKEL (reference sequence). After removal of 5 bases from V and 5 bases from J, the junction contained 14 bases not matched to a gene. There are 16 residues in the CDR3. CDR3 sequence reads: CASSARGRGMGTEAFF. CDR3 bases: TGTGCCAGCAGCGCCCGGGGCAGGGGGATGGGGACTGAAGCTTTCTTT.

The table lists this clone with a count of one. The chain carries TRBV12-3 or TRBV12-4 and TRBJ1-1; TRBD1 is a possible D gene (6 bases). The V end was cut by 5 bases, the J end by 11 bases, with 15 bases between. This CDR3 contains 12 residues. This CDR3 is CASSRTDLEAFF. The CDR3 bases are TGTGCCAGCAGTCGGACAGACCTTGAGGCTTTCTTT.

This CDR3 reads CASSRTSEYQETQYF. In DNA, the CDR3 is TGTGCCAGCAGCCGCACTAGCGAGTACCAAGAGACCCAGTACTTC. This chain joins TRBV6-2 or TRBV6-3 and TRBJ2-5; 7 nucleotides match TRBD2. CDR1 MNHEY and CDR2 SVGEGT come from the germline V gene. The length of the CDR3 is 15 residues. V trimming: 6 bases; J trimming: 0 bases; junction bases outside the gene matches: 7.

The rearrangement joins TRBV2 to TRBJ1-2, with 9 bases identical to TRBD1. The CDR3 extends over 10 amino acids. Trimming removed 11 bases from V and 6 bases from J; junction bases left unmatched: 1. Germline V gene sequence: CDR1 SNHLY, CDR2 FYNNEI. The CDR3 sequence: CADRGNGYTF. The CDR3 bases are TGTGCCGACAGGGGGAATGGCTACACCTTC.

The chain combines TRBV20-1 with TRBJ1-5; D not resolved. With 3 bases removed from V and 10 bases from J, the gap between germline ends came to 22 bases. CDR1 is DFQATT, CDR2 SNEGSKA, per germline (reference sequence). This CDR3 is 15 amino acids long. The DNA of the CDR3 is TGCAGTGCTAGTGCCGTAGATAGGGCGGCGCAACCCCAGCATTTT. Protein: CSASAVDRAAQPQHF.

The sample holds a few counts of this clone. This chain uses TRBV10-3 with TRBJ2-3; D gene uncertain. The ends were cut back, 6 bases at V and 0 bases at J, with 4 bases in the middle. CDR1 ENHRY and CDR2 SYGVKD come from the germline V gene. The CDR3 covers 12 residues. The CDR3 loop reads CAISASTDTQYF. Written as DNA, the CDR3 is TGTGCCATCAGCGCTAGCACAGATACGCAGTATTTT.

This chain uses TRBV3-1 (or the pseudogene TRBV3-2) with TRBJ2-7; no clear D. The CDR3 runs to 15 residues. The germline V gene has CDR1 LGHDT and CDR2 YNNKEL (reference sequence). V was trimmed by 2 bases and J by 3 bases, leaving 14 bases between them. The CDR3 DNA sequence: TGTGCCAGCAGCCAATCTGGGTCCAGTTTCTACGAGCAGTACTTC. It translates to CASSQSGSSFYEQYF.

The chain couples TRBV18 to TRBJ2-7; D remains unclear. This CDR3 comprises 14 residues. The V and J ends lost 0 bases and 2 bases respectively, with 8 bases between them. Germline assignment: CDR1 KGHSH and CDR2 LQKENI. The chain's CDR3 is CASSPPADTYEQYF. The DNA for the CDR3 is TGTGCCAGCTCACCACCCGCTGATACCTACGAGCAGTACTTC.

The J gene is TRBJ1-2, the V gene TRBV7-2; no clear D. The V end was cut by 5 bases, the J end by 2 bases, with 6 bases between. This CDR3 spans 12 amino acids. Germline V CDR1 and CDR2: SGHTA, FQGNSA. The CDR3 protein is CASSAHNYGYTF. In DNA, the CDR3 is TGTGCCAGCAGCGCACACAACTATGGCTACACCTTC.

J is TRBJ2-2 and V is TRBV3-1 (or the pseudogene TRBV3-2); no definite D call. Trimming left V 6 bases short and J 0 bases short, with 11 bases between. CDR3 length: 15 amino acids. CDR1 LGHDT and CDR2 YNNKEL come from the germline V gene (reference sequence). This chain's CDR3 is CASRDDHANTGELFF. CDR3 nucleotide sequence: TGTGCCAGCAGAGACGACCATGCGAACACCGGGGAGCTGTTTTTT.

This chain uses TRBV7-2 with TRBJ2-2, with D maybe TRBD2 (5 bases). V was clipped by 6 bases and J by 6 bases, with 14 bases between them. The germline V gene has CDR1 SGHTA and CDR2 FQGNSA. The CDR3 is 14 amino acids. The CDR3 DNA is TGTGCCAGCAGACCCCTTGGAGCGGCCGGGGAGCTGTTTTTT. Translated: CASRPLGAAGELFF.

The sample holds a few counts of this clone. This rearrangement joins TRBV5-1 to TRBJ2-1; 10 bases agree with TRBD2. V trimming: 7 bases; J trimming: 3 bases; junction bases outside the gene matches: 10. The CDR3 is 16 residues long. Germline assignment: CDR1 SGHRS and CDR2 YFSETQ. CDR3 sequence reads: CASRREGLAIYNEQFF. The DNA of the CDR3 is TGCGCCAGCCGGCGGGAGGGACTAGCGATCTACAATGAGCAGTTCTTC. The whole variable domain, remainder taken from reference TRBV5-1 and TRBJ2-1, is KAGVTQTPRYLIKTRGQQVTLSCSPISGHRSVSWYQQTPGQGLQFLFEYFSETQRNKGNFPGRFSGRQFSNSRSEMNVSTLELGDSALYLCASRREGLAIYNEQFFGPGTRLTVL.

The CDR3 DNA follows: TGTGCCAGCAGGTCTAGCGGGGAGACCCAGTACTTC. Translating it yields CASRSSGETQYF. The chain combines TRBV12-3 or TRBV12-4 with TRBJ2-5, with 8 bases lining up with TRBD2. The CDR3 spans 12 residues. V trimming: 6 bases; J trimming: 5 bases; junction bases outside the gene matches: 2.

V is TRBV7-9 and J is TRBJ2-3; a weak D match, TRBD1 (5 bases). Germline-derived CDR1 and CDR2 are SEHNR and FQNEAQ (reference sequence). The CDR3 consists of 14 residues. V lost 1 base to trimming and J lost 2 bases, with 7 bases between them. The CDR3 loop reads CASSLDRFTDTQYF. The CDR3 bases are TGTGCCAGCAGCTTAGACAGGTTCACAGATACGCAGTATTTT. The full variable domain, its missing parts supplied by reference TRBV7-9 and TRBJ2-3, is DTGVSQNPRHKITKRGQNVTFRCDPISEHNRLYWYRQTLGQGPEFLTYFQNEAQLEKSRLLSDRFSAERPKGSFSTLEIQRTEQGDSAMYLCASSLDRFTDTQYFGPGTRLTVL.

This clone was detected only once. This CDR3 is CASSSTGTYEQYF. The CDR3 bases are TGTGCCAGCTCATCGACAGGCACCTACGAGCAGTACTTC. The chain links TRBV18 to TRBJ2-7; tentative D call: TRBD1 (6 bases). The germline CDR1 and CDR2 sequences are KGHSH and LQKENI. The CDR3 has 13 residues. With 5 bases removed from V and 2 bases from J, the gap between germline ends came to 10 bases.

CDR3 amino acids: CASSPKGDQPQHF. CDR3 sequence (DNA): TGTGCCAGCAGCCCAAAGGGGGATCAGCCCCAGCATTTT. The V call is TRBV12-3 or TRBV12-4, the J call TRBJ1-5; D may be TRBD1 (6 bases). V lost 6 bases and J lost 5, with 11 bases in between. There are 13 residues in the CDR3.

The genes are TRBV6-6 and TRBJ2-5; 10 bases agree with TRBD2. The length of the CDR3 is 14 residues. Per the germline V gene, CDR1 is MNHNY and CDR2 is SVGAGI (reference sequence). V shed 6 bases and J 3 bases; nucleotides not matched to a gene: 4. This CDR3 is CASSRGLAEETQYF. The CDR3 nucleotides read TGTGCCAGCAGCAGAGGACTAGCGGAAGAGACCCAGTACTTC.

This sequence joins TRBV19 and TRBJ2-1; TRBD2 matches at 8 bases. J was trimmed by 5 bases and V by 2 bases; bases with no gene match: 5. Germline CDR1 and CDR2: LNHDA and SQIVND (reference sequence). This CDR3 has 15 residues. The CDR3 DNA follows: TGTGCCAGTAGTATAAAGGGGACTAGTAACAATGAGCAGTTCTTC. It translates to CASSIKGTSNNEQFF.

The chain joins TRBV6-5 to TRBJ2-7, with 7 bases aligning to TRBD1. The CDR3 consists of 14 residues. V lost 7 bases and J lost 3; bases outside the gene matches: 9. Per the germline V gene, CDR1 is MNHEY and CDR2 is SVGAGI. Written as DNA, the CDR3 is TGTGCCAGCACTTCCCGGACAGGCGACTACGAGCAGTACTTC. This codes for CASTSRTGDYEQYF.